These T cell receptor beta chains were read from a single sample in a study of cytomegalovirus exposure and HLA in healthy donors. Assay: immunoSEQ multiplex PCR; the TCRdb copy retains only in-frame clones and omits some. The sample has some 130,000 clones; over 50% are singletons. Sequencing input: PBMCs. The receptors come from a human donor in good health. CDR3s include the opening cysteine and the closing phenylalanine or tryptophan. D genes are given only for firm matches. The size entry is marked missing in some rows and otherwise reads once, few, many or a size class.

V	size	J	D	DNA	CDR3
TRBV9	few	TRBJ2-4	TRBD1	TGTGCCAGCAGCGGAGGGACAGGGACGCAAAACATTCAGTACTTC	CASSGGTGTQNIQYF
TRBV28	NA	TRBJ1-4	TRBD1	TGTGCCAGCAGACCAGGGGGCACTAATGAAAAACTGTTTTTT	CASRPGGTNEKLFF
TRBV9	NA	TRBJ2-3	NA	TGTGCCAGCAGCGTAGACGGGAGCACAGATACGCAGTATTTT	CASSVDGSTDTQYF
TRBV2	NA	TRBJ1-2	TRBD1	TGTGCCAGCAGTGAAAACAGGGGGCCTCCTAAGATCTATGGCTACACCTTC	CASSENRGPPKIYGYTF
TRBV4-2	NA	TRBJ2-1	NA	TGTGCCAGCAGCCAAGACTTGACTCGGTCCGTGGCGTTCTTC	CASSQDLTRSVAFF
TRBV29-1	NA	TRBJ1-5	NA	TGCAGCGTTTTGGACGGGGATCAGCCCCAGCATTTT	CSVLDGDQPQHF
TRBV7-2	NA	TRBJ2-7	TRBD2	TGTGCCAGCAGCTTAGGGTGGGGGGGACTACTCTACGAGCAGTACTTC	CASSLGWGGLLYEQYF
TRBV11-3	NA	TRBJ2-2	TRBD2	TGTGCCAGCAGCGCTAGCGGAGTGAACACCGGGGAGCTGTTTTTT	CASSASGVNTGELFF
TRBV2	few	TRBJ1-5	NA	TGTGCCAGCAGTGCGGAGGAAAGGGGGAATCAGCCCCAGCATTTT	CASSAEERGNQPQHF
TRBV18	NA	TRBJ1-1	TRBD1	TGTGCCAGCTCACCAACACAGGGGAGCACTGAAGCTTTCTTT	CASSPTQGSTEAFF
TRBV5-3	NA	TRBJ2-1	TRBD1	TGTGCCAGAAGCTTGGGGGAGACAGGGGCCGAGCAGTTCTTC	CARSLGETGAEQFF
TRBV5-1	NA	TRBJ2-7	NA	TGCGCCAGCAGCTTGGACATCTCCTACGAGCAGTACTTC	CASSLDISYEQYF
TRBV6-6	few	TRBJ2-1	TRBD2	TGTGCCAGCAGTTACTCGGGTAGCGGGAGCCTCAATGAGCAGTTCTTC	CASSYSGSGSLNEQFF
TRBV12-5	NA	TRBJ2-7	NA	TGTGCTAGTGGTTTGGGCAGATACGAGCAGTACTTC	CASGLGRYEQYF
TRBV10-3	few	TRBJ2-5	TRBD2	TGTGCCATCAGTGAGGGAGCGGGAGGCGGAGAGACCCAGTACTTC	CAISEGAGGGETQYF
TRBV27	NA	TRBJ2-5	TRBD2	TGTGCCAGCAGTTTCTTAGCCACAGGACGGGGGGTCCAGTACTTC	CASSFLATGRGVQYF